Each of the 31 T cell receptor beta chains below was sequenced from the same sample in a study of blood T cell repertoires in COVID-19. Method: immunoSEQ multiplex PCR; TCRdb's copy keeps in-frame clones and lacks some. The sample contains about 220,000 clones, 82% of which appear only once. The specimen was PBMCs or T cells enriched from blood (not recorded which). These receptors were taken from a woman aged 55-70 years who had recovered from COVID-19.

The V and J genes are TRBV5-8 and TRBJ2-3; no definite D call. The CDR3 has 16 residues. Germline V gene data show CDR1 as SGHTS and CDR2 as YDEGEE. The ends were cut back, 0 bases at V and 0 bases at J, with 11 bases in the middle. The CDR3 DNA sequence: TGTGCCAGCAGCTTGGTAACTACCTCTAGCACAGATACGCAGTATTTT. It specifies CASSLVTTSSTDTQYF. Based on the CDR3 plus reference TRBV5-8 and TRBJ2-3, the full variable domain is EAGVTQSPTHLIKTRGQQATLRCSPISGHTSVYWYQQALGLGLQFLLWYDEGEERNRGNFPPRFSGRQFPNYSSELNVNALELEDSALYLCASSLVTTSSTDTQYFGPGTRLTVL.

This sequence joins TRBV7-8 and TRBJ2-7; D is undetermined. This CDR3 contains 15 residues. In germline, CDR1 is SGHVS, CDR2 FQNEAQ. Trimming shortened V by 4 bases and J by 0 bases, and 13 bases separated the two germline ends. Here the CDR3 reads CASSSQDLSSYEQYF. DNA of the CDR3: TGTGCCAGCAGCTCGCAGGATTTAAGCTCCTACGAGCAGTACTTC.

The V and J genes are TRBV7-3 and TRBJ2-1, with 8 nucleotides matching TRBD2. This CDR3 has 13 amino acids. With V trimmed by 8 bases and J by 5 bases, 5 bases remained unmatched. Germline lookup yields CDR1 SGHTA and CDR2 FQGTGA. In nucleotides, the CDR3 is TGTGCCAGCGCTAGCGGGTTTAACAATGAGCAGTTCTTC. It encodes CASASGFNNEQFF.

V and J are TRBV18 and TRBJ2-3, with TRBD1 matching over 9 bases. Germline assignment: CDR1 KGHSH and CDR2 LQKENI. V lost 3 bases, J lost 6 bases, and 7 bases stayed unmatched. The CDR3 contains 15 residues. CDR3 nucleotide sequence: TGTGCCAGCTCACCGGGACAGGGAGGGTCTGATACGCAGTATTTT. Translation gives CASSPGQGGSDTQYF.

CDR3 loop: CASSLLQGLQETQYF. The CDR3 DNA sequence: TGTGCCAGCAGTTTATTGCAGGGACTACAAGAGACCCAGTACTTC. The chain is built from TRBV27 and TRBJ2-5; 7 bases are a match to TRBD2. The junction had 4 bases not matched to a gene; V was cut back by 1 base and J by 2 bases. CDR1 and CDR2 (germline): MNHEY, SMNVEV (reference sequence). This CDR3 has 15 amino acids.

The V and J genes are TRBV6-5 and TRBJ2-7; 10 bases line up with TRBD1. Germline V CDR1 and CDR2: MNHEY, SVGAGI. The CDR3 length is 14 residues. Losses at the gene ends were 6 bases for V and 2 bases for J; bases not matched to a gene: 4. The CDR3 sequence is CASRSDRGAYEQYF. DNA of the CDR3: TGTGCCAGCAGATCGGACAGGGGGGCCTACGAGCAGTACTTC.

The chain employs TRBV15 and TRBJ1-5, with a weak D call TRBD1 (6 bases). This CDR3 is built from 15 residues. Between the trimmed V and J ends, which lost 0 bases and 6 bases, there was a span of 12 bases. Germline V gives CDR1 LNHNV, CDR2 YYDKDF (reference sequence). The CDR3 coding sequence is TGTGCCACCAGCAGAGATCACAGGGCCCCTCAGCCCCAGCATTTT. It codes for CATSRDHRAPQPQHF.

This chain links TRBV5-4 with TRBJ1-3; no definite D call. Germline CDR1 and CDR2: SGHNT and YYREEE (reference sequence). This CDR3 region has 14 residues. V was pared by 7 bases and J by 0 bases, with 11 bases between. This CDR3 reads CASREEFSGNTIYF. CDR3 sequence (DNA): TGTGCCAGCCGCGAGGAGTTCTCTGGAAACACCATATATTTT.

This clone was recorded a few times. The chain uses TRBV7-9 and TRBJ2-7; tentatively, D is TRBD2 (5 bases). The V gene's germline CDR1 is SEHNR and CDR2 FQNEAQ (reference sequence). The ends were cut back, 1 base at V and 3 bases at J, with 13 bases in the middle. The CDR3 is 15 residues long. CDR3 sequence: CASSLVGSGLYEQYF. The DNA for the CDR3 is TGTGCCAGCAGCTTAGTTGGCAGCGGCCTCTACGAGCAGTACTTC.

The rearrangement links TRBV7-5 to TRBJ2-1; whether TRBD2, the table's D call, matches the DNA was not checked. TRBV7-5 is shown as a pseudogene. This CDR3 is built from 16 residues. The CDR3 loop is CARSLVISGDYNEQFF. In nucleotides, the CDR3 is TGTGCCAGAAGCTTAGTCATCAGCGGGGATTACAATGAGCAGTTCTTC.

This chain links TRBV5-5 with TRBJ2-7, with 12 bases lining up with TRBD2. Trimming cost V 4 bases and J 4 bases; bases outside gene matches: 6. CDR1 and CDR2 from the germline V gene are SGHKS and YYEKEE (reference sequence). The CDR3 is 15 residues long. The CDR3 spells CASSPGLAGSYEQYF. CDR3 bases: TGTGCCAGCAGCCCAGGACTAGCGGGGTCGTACGAGCAGTACTTC.

This chain joins TRBV13 and TRBJ2-7; TRBD2 might be the D (6 bases). Between the trimmed V and J ends, which lost 1 base and 3 bases, there was a span of 13 bases. CDR3 length: 15 amino acids. Germline V gene sequence: CDR1 PRHDT, CDR2 FYEKMQ (reference sequence). In DNA, the CDR3 is TGTGCCAGCAGCTTAGCGCCGCTAGCGAGCTACGAGCAGTACTTC. Its translation is CASSLAPLASYEQYF.

CDR3 sequence: CASSFQGGVYGYTF. The CDR3 coding sequence is TGTGCCAGCAGCTTCCAGGGGGGAGTCTATGGCTACACCTTC. V is TRBV14 and J is TRBJ1-2, with 7 bases aligning to TRBD1. CDR1 and CDR2 from the germline V gene are SGHDN and FVKESK. Trimming cost V 5 bases and J 4 bases; bases outside gene matches: 7. CDR3 length: 14 residues. Using reference TRBV14 and TRBJ1-2 for the parts outside the CDR3, the full variable domain is EAGVTQFPSHSVIEKGQTVTLRCDPISGHDNLYWYRRVMGKEIKFLLHFVKESKQDESGMPNNRFLAERTGGTYSTLKVQPAELEDSGVYFCASSFQGGVYGYTFGSGTRLTVV.

The V call is TRBV7-3, the J call TRBJ2-1, with 9 bases that match TRBD1. This CDR3 contains 15 residues. Germline V gene lookup returns CDR1 SGHTA and CDR2 FQGTGA. V shed 5 bases, J shed 7 bases, and the junction held 9 bases outside the gene matches. The CDR3 loop reads CASSLGGTGKNEQFF. The CDR3 nucleotides are TGTGCCAGCAGCCTTGGAGGGACAGGGAAGAATGAGCAGTTCTTC. Combining the CDR3 with reference TRBV7-3 and TRBJ2-1 gives the whole variable domain GAGVSQTPSNKVTEKGKYVELRCDPISGHTALYWYRQSLGQGPEFLIYFQGTGAADDSGLPNDRFFAVRPEGSVSTLKIQRTERGDSAVYLCASSLGGTGKNEQFFGPGTRLTVL.

This chain joins TRBV5-1 and TRBJ1-6; 8 nucleotides align to TRBD1. Per the germline V gene, CDR1 is SGHRS and CDR2 is YFSETQ. Unmatched junction bases numbered 8, after V lost 4 bases and J lost 8 bases. This CDR3 spans 15 amino acids. CDR3 amino acids: CASSRWTGNDSPLHF. DNA for the CDR3: TGCGCCAGCAGCAGATGGACAGGGAATGATTCACCCCTCCACTTT.

CDR3 nucleotides: TGTGCCAGTAGTTCCCGACTAGCGGCGACGTCCACAGATACGCAGTATTTT. Protein sequence: CASSSRLAATSTDTQYF. This sequence joins TRBV19 and TRBJ2-3; 9 bases align to TRBD2. Germline CDR1 is LNHDA and CDR2 is SQIVND (reference sequence). V shed 5 bases, J shed 2 bases, and the junction held 11 bases outside the gene matches. The CDR3 has 17 amino acids.

The rearrangement uses TRBV19 and TRBJ1-1; no firm D call. The CDR3 runs 12 residues. Per germline, CDR1 LNHDA and CDR2 SQIVND (reference sequence). V was trimmed by 3 bases and J by 6 bases, leaving 8 bases between them. CDR3 loop: CASSMVRAEAFF. CDR3 nucleotides: TGTGCCAGTAGTATGGTGAGGGCTGAAGCTTTCTTT.

The sample holds a few counts of this clone. The V call is TRBV2, the J call TRBJ2-7; D call uncertain. Germline lookup yields CDR1 SNHLY and CDR2 FYNNEI. The CDR3 length is 11 residues. With 4 bases removed from V and 5 bases from J, the gap between germline ends came to 6 bases. As DNA, the CDR3 is TGTGCCAGCAGTGCCTACCACGAGCAGTACTTC. This encodes CASSAYHEQYF.

This clone turned up a few times. V and J are TRBV6-5 and TRBJ2-7, with 7 bases matching TRBD1. CDR1 is MNHEY, CDR2 SVGAGI, per germline. This CDR3 has 14 residues. J lost 4 bases, V lost 0 bases, and 3 bases had no gene match. The DNA of the CDR3 is TGTGCCAGCAGTTACTCCGACAGGGTGTACGAGCAGTACTTC. Translation: CASSYSDRVYEQYF.

A few counts support this clone. V is TRBV25-1 and J is TRBJ1-5, with D possibly being TRBD1 (5 bases). CDR3 length: 15 amino acids. V lost 1 base to trimming and J lost 3 bases, with 10 bases between them. Germline CDR1 is MGHDK and CDR2 is SYGVNS. In DNA, the CDR3 is TGTGCCAGCAGTGAATTACGGGGGGACAATCAGCCCCAGCATTTT. Translation gives CASSELRGDNQPQHF.

The chain carries TRBV3-1 (or the pseudogene TRBV3-2) and TRBJ1-6; D remains unclear. Germline V lookup: CDR1 LGHDT, CDR2 YNNKEL (reference sequence). V lost 5 bases to trimming and J lost 7 bases, with 9 bases between them. The CDR3 is 13 amino acids. The CDR3: CASSSSRNSPLHF. DNA for the CDR3: TGTGCCAGCAGCTCCTCCAGGAATTCACCCCTCCACTTT.

The chain combines TRBV25-1 with TRBJ1-1; D may be TRBD1 (5 bases). This CDR3 comprises 14 residues. Trimming cost V 2 bases and J 4 bases, with 11 bases left between them. Germline V CDR1 and CDR2: MGHDK, SYGVNS. The CDR3 coding sequence is TGTGCCAGCAGTGAACTTGGGACTCCCACTGAAGCTTTCTTT. Translation gives CASSELGTPTEAFF.

V gene TRBV6-5 combines with J gene TRBJ1-6, with TRBD1 identical over 7 bases. Germline lookup yields CDR1 MNHEY and CDR2 SVGAGI. V lost 7 bases and J lost 7; bases outside the gene matches: 10. The CDR3 runs 15 residues. CDR3 DNA sequence: TGTGCCAGCAAGCCGACAGGGTACCCGAATTCACCCCTCCACTTT. It is translated as CASKPTGYPNSPLHF.

The chain links TRBV15 to TRBJ1-2; maybe TRBD1 (6 bases). The germline V gene encodes CDR1 LNHNV and CDR2 YYDKDF (reference sequence). V dropped 2 bases and J dropped 8 bases, with 12 bases sitting between them. The CDR3 has 13 residues. In DNA form, the CDR3 reads TGTGCCACCAGCAGATCTTTGCAGGGGGGCTACACCTTC. Its protein product is CATSRSLQGGYTF. The full variable domain, completed using reference TRBV15 and TRBJ1-2, is DAMVIQNPRYQVTQFGKPVTLSCSQTLNHNVMYWYQQKSSQAPKLLFHYYDKDFNNEADTPDNFQSRRPNTSFCFLDIRSPGLGDTAMYLCATSRSLQGGYTFGSGTRLTVV.

The rearrangement links TRBV5-1 to TRBJ2-1, with 10 nucleotides matching TRBD1. This CDR3 has 16 residues. CDR1 is SGHRS, CDR2 YFSETQ, per germline. Losses at the gene ends were 0 bases for V and 8 bases for J; bases not matched to a gene: 8. The CDR3 loop reads CASSLARDRGRDEQFF. The CDR3 DNA reads as TGCGCCAGCAGCTTGGCACGGGACAGGGGAAGGGATGAGCAGTTCTTC.

This clone was picked up one time. V gene TRBV13 combines with J gene TRBJ1-1, with D maybe TRBD1 (6 bases). V was shortened by 2 bases and J by 3 bases, with 13 bases between the two germline ends. The CDR3 covers 15 residues. Germline lookup yields CDR1 PRHDT and CDR2 FYEKMQ (reference sequence). The CDR3 DNA follows: TGTGCCAGCAGCTTACGGAGAGAGGGGGACACTGAAGCTTTCTTT. Amino acids: CASSLRREGDTEAFF.

V usage is TRBV5-1 and J usage is TRBJ1-1; the D gene is possibly TRBD1 (5 bases). Looked up from germline, CDR1 is SGHRS and CDR2 is YFSETQ. Trimming cost V 4 bases and J 1 base, with 11 bases left between them. The CDR3 totals 14 residues. As DNA, the CDR3 is TGCGCCAGCAGCCACGACAGATCGAACACTGAAGCTTTCTTT. It encodes CASSHDRSNTEAFF.

The rearrangement uses TRBV7-9 and TRBJ2-3; 7 positions agree with TRBD1. The CDR3 spans 16 residues. CDR1 SEHNR and CDR2 FQNEAQ come from the germline V gene (reference sequence). V lost 5 bases, J lost 3 bases, and 11 bases stayed unmatched. DNA for the CDR3: TGTGCCAGCAGCCGGTCGGCAGGGGGTAAGACAGATACGCAGTATTTT. Translating gives CASSRSAGGKTDTQYF. Complete variable domain (other parts from reference TRBV7-9 and TRBJ2-3): DTGVSQNPRHKITKRGQNVTFRCDPISEHNRLYWYRQTLGQGPEFLTYFQNEAQLEKSRLLSDRFSAERPKGSFSTLEIQRTEQGDSAMYLCASSRSAGGKTDTQYFGPGTRLTVL.

The chain uses TRBV23-1 and TRBJ2-6, with D tentatively TRBD2 (6 bases). TRBV23-1 counts as an open reading frame of uncertain function. The ends were cut back, 2 bases at V and 0 bases at J, with 17 bases in the middle. The CDR3 spans 19 residues. The CDR3 here is CASSQRTGLPLSGANVLTF. In nucleotides, the CDR3 is TGCGCCAGCAGTCAACGAACCGGACTACCTCTCTCTGGGGCCAACGTCCTGACTTTC.

The gene calls are TRBV5-5 and TRBJ2-7; 9 nucleotides match TRBD1. After removal of 6 bases from V and 7 bases from J, the junction contained 8 bases not matched to a gene. The CDR3 length is 13 residues. Germline-derived CDR1 and CDR2 are SGHKS and YYEKEE (reference sequence). Written as DNA, the CDR3 is TGTGCCAGCACCGCACAGGGGGCTGGGGAGCAGTACTTC. Translated, it gives CASTAQGAGEQYF.

The V and J genes are TRBV5-4 and TRBJ1-6; TRBD1 matches at 8 bases. The CDR3 is made up of 16 amino acids. Germline assignment: CDR1 SGHNT and CDR2 YYREEE (reference sequence). V trimming: 2 bases; J trimming: 9 bases; junction bases outside the gene matches: 10. The CDR3 region has the DNA TGTGCCAGCAGCTTAGGCCAGGGGGCTTTTGGTTCACCCCTCCACTTT. Residues: CASSLGQGAFGSPLHF.